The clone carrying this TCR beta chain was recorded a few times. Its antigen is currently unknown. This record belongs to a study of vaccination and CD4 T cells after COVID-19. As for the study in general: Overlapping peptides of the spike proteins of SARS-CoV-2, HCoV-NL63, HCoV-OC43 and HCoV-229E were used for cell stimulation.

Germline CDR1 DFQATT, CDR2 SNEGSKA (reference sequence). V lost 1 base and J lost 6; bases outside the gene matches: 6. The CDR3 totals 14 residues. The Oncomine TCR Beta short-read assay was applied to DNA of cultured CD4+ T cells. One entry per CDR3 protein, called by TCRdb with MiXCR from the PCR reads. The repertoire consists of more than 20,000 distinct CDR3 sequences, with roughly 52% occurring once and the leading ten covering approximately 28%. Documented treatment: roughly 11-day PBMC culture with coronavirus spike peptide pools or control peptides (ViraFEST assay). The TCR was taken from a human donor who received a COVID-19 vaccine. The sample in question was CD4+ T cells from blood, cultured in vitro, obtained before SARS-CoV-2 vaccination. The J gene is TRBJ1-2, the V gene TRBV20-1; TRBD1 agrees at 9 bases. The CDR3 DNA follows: TGCAGTGCTAGAGGTGGGACAGGGAGAGATGGCTACACCTTC. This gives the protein CSARGGTGRDGYTF.